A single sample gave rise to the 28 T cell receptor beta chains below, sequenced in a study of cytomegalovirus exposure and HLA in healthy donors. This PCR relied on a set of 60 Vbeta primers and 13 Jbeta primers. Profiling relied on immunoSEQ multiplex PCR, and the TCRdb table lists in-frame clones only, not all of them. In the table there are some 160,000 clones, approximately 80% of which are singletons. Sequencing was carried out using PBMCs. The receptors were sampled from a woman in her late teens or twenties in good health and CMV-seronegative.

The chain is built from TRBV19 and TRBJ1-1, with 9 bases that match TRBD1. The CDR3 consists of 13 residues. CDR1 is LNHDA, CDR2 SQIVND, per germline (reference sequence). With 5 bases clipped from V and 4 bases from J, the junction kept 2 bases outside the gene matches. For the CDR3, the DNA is TGTGCCAGTAGTGGACAGGGGCTCACTGAAGCTTTCTTT. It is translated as CASSGQGLTEAFF.

CDR3 sequence (DNA): TGTGCCAGTAGACCTACAGGGGGAGAGCAGTTCTTC. It translates to CASRPTGGEQFF. V and J are TRBV19 and TRBJ2-1; 8 nucleotides align to TRBD1. Germline V gene data show CDR1 as LNHDA and CDR2 as SQIVND (reference sequence). Trimming removed 6 bases from V and 10 bases from J; junction bases left unmatched: 5. The CDR3 contains 12 residues.

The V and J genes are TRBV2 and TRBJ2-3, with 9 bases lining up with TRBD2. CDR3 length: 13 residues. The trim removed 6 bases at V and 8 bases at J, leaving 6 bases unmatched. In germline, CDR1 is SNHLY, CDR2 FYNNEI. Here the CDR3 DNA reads TGTGCCAGCAGGGCGGGGGGGGGACGTACGCAGTATTTT. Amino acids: CASRAGGGRTQYF.

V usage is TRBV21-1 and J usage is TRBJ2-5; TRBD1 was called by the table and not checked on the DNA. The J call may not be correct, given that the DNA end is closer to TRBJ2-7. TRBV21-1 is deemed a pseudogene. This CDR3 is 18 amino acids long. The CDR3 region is CASSNLGSNRGRGYEQYF. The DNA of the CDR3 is TGTGCCAGCAGCAACCTAGGCTCTAACAGGGGGCGCGGGTACGAGCAGTACTTC.

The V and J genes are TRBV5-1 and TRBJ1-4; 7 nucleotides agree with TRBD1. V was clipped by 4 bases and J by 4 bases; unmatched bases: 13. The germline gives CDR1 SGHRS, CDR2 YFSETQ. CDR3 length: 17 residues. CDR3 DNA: TGCGCCAGCAGCCGTACAGGGGCCCTTGCCGGTAATGAAAAACTGTTTTTT. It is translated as CASSRTGALAGNEKLFF.

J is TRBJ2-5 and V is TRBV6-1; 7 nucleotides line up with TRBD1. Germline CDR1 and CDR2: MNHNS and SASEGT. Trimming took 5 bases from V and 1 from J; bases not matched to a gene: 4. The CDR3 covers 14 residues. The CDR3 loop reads CASSKTGAQETQYF. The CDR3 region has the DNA TGTGCCAGCAGTAAAACAGGGGCCCAAGAGACCCAGTACTTC.

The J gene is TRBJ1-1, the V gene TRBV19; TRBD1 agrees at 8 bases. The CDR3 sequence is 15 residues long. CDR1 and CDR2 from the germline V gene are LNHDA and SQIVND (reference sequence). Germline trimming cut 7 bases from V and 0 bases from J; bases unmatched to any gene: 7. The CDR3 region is CASTPARGLNTEAFF. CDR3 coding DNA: TGTGCCAGTACCCCTGCCAGGGGGCTGAACACTGAAGCTTTCTTT.

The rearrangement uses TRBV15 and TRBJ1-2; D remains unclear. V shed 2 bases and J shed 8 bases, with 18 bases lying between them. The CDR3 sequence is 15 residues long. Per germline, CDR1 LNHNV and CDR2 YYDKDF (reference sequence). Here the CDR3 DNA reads TGTGCCACCAGCAGAATAGTTGTTCCGGGGTTGGGCTACACCTTC. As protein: CATSRIVVPGLGYTF. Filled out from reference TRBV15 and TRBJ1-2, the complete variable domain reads DAMVIQNPRYQVTQFGKPVTLSCSQTLNHNVMYWYQQKSSQAPKLLFHYYDKDFNNEADTPDNFQSRRPNTSFCFLDIRSPGLGDTAMYLCATSRIVVPGLGYTFGSGTRLTVV.

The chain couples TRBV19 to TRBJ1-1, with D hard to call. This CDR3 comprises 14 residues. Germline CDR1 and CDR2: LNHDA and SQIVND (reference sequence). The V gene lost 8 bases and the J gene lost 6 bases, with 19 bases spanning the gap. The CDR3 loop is CASPPVGSRPEAFF. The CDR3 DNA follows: TGTGCCAGTCCACCCGTGGGCAGTAGGCCTGAAGCTTTCTTT.

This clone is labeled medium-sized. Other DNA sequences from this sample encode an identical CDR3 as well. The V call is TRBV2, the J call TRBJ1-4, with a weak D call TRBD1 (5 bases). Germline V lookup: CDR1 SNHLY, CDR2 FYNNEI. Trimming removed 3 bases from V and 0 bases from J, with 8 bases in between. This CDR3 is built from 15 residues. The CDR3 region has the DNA TGTGCCAGCAGTGAGGACACCTCAACTAATGAAAAACTGTTTTTT. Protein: CASSEDTSTNEKLFF. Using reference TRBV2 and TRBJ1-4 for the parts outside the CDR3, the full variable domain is EPEVTQTPSHQVTQMGQEVILRCVPISNHLYFYWYRQILGQKVEFLVSFYNNEISEKSEIFDDQFSVERPDGSNFTLKIRSTKLEDSAMYFCASSEDTSTNEKLFFGSGTQLSVL.

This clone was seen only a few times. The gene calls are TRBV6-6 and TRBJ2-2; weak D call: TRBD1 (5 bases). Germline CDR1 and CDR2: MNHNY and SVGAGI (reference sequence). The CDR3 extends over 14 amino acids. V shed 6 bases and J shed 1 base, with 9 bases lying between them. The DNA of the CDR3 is TGTGCCAGCAGCCCCCAGGGGAACACCGGGGAGCTGTTTTTT. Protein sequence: CASSPQGNTGELFF.

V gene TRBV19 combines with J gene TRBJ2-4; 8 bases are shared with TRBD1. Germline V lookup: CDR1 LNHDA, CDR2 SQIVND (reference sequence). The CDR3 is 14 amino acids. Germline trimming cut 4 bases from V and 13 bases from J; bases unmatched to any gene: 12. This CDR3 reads CASSTGQGRVPQYF. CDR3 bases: TGTGCCAGTAGTACCGGACAGGGTAGAGTCCCCCAGTACTTC.

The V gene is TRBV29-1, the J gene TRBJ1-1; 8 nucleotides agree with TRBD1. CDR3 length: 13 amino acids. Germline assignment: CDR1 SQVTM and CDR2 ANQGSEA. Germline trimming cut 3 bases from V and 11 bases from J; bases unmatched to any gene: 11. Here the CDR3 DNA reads TGCAGCGTTGAGGGACAGGCTTTTATGTCGGCTTTCTTT. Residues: CSVEGQAFMSAFF.

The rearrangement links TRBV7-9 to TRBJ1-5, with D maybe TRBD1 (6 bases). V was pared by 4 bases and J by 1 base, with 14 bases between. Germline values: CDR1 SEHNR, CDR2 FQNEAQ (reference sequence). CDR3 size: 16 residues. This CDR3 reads CASSSAGASSNQPQHF. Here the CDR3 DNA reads TGTGCCAGCAGCTCCGCGGGGGCGAGCAGCAATCAGCCCCAGCATTTT.

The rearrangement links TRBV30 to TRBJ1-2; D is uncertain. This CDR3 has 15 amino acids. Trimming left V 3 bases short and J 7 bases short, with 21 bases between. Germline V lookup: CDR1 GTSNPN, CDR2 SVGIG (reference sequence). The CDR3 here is CAWSPLERVLSGYTF. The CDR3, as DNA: TGTGCCTGGAGCCCCCTGGAGAGGGTTTTATCTGGCTACACCTTC.

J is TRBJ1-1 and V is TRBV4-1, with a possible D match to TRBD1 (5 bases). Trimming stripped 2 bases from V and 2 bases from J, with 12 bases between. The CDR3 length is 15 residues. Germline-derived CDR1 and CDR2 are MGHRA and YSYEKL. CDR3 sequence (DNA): TGCGCCAGCAGCCAAATACAGGAGATAAACACTGAAGCTTTCTTT. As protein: CASSQIQEINTEAFF.

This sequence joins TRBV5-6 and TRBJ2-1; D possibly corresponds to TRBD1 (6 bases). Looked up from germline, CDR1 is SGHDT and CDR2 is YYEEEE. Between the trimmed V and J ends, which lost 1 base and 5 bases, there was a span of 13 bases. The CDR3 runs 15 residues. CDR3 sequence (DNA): TGTGCCAGCAGCTTGTTGGACAGTCGGAACAATGAGCAGTTCTTC. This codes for CASSLLDSRNNEQFF.

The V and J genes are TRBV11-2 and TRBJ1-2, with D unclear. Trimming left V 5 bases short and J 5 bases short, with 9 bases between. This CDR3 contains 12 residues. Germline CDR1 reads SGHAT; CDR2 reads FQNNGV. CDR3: CASSPREYGYTF. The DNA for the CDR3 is TGTGCCAGCAGCCCTCGGGAGTATGGCTACACCTTC.

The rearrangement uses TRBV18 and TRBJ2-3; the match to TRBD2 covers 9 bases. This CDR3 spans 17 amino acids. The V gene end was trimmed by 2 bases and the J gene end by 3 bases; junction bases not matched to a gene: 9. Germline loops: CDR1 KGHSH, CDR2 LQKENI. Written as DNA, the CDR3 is TGTGCCAGCTCACCAACAGTGCGGGGGGGATGGACAGATACGCAGTATTTT. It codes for CASSPTVRGGWTDTQYF.

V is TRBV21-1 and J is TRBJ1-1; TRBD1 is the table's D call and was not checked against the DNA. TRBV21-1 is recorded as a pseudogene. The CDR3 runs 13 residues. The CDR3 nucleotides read TGTGCCAGCAGCGCCCACAGGGACACTGAAGCTTTCTTT. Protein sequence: CASSAHRDTEAFF.

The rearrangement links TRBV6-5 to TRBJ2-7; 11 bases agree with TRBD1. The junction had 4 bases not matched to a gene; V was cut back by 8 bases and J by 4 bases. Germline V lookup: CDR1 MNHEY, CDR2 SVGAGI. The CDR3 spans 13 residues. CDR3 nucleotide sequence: TGTGCCAGCCGAAGGGACAGGGGGTACGAGCAGTACTTC. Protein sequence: CASRRDRGYEQYF.

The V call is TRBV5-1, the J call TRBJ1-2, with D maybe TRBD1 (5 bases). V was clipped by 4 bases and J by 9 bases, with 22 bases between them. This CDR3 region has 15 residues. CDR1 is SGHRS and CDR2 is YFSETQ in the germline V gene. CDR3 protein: CASSTQSGSPVSYTF. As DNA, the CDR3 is TGCGCCAGCAGCACGCAATCAGGGTCTCCCGTAAGCTACACCTTC.

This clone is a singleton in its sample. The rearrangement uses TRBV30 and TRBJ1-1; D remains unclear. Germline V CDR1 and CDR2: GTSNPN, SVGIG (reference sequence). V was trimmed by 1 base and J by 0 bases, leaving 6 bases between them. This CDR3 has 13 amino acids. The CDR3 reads CAWSGQLNTEAFF. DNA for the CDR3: TGTGCCTGGAGTGGGCAGTTGAACACTGAAGCTTTCTTT.

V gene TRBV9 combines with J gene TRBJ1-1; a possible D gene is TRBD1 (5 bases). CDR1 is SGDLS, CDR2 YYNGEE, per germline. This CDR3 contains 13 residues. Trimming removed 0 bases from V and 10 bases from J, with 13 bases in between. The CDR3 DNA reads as TGTGCCAGCAGCGTAGTTCCGGGGGTTGGAGCTTTCTTT. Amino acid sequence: CASSVVPGVGAFF.

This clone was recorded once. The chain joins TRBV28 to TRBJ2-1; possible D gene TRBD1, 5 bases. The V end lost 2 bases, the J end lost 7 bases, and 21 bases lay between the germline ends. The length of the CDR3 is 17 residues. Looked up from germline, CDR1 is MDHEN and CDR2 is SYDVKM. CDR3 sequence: CASSLAGQGRTRNEQFF. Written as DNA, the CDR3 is TGTGCCAGCAGTTTAGCCGGTCAGGGTCGGACACGGAATGAGCAGTTCTTC.

CDR3 amino acids: CASSFLRQPQHF. The CDR3 region has the DNA TGTGCCAGTAGTTTCCTCAGGCAGCCCCAGCATTTT. The chain employs TRBV19 and TRBJ1-5; unclear D gene. This CDR3 has 12 residues. Germline CDR1 LNHDA, CDR2 SQIVND (reference sequence). V lost 5 bases and J lost 7, with 9 bases in between.

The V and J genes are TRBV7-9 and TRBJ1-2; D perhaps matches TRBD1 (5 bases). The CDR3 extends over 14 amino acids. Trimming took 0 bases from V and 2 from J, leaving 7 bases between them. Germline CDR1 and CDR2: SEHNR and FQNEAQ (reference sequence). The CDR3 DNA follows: TGTGCCAGCAGCTTAGCGGGGGGAAACTATGGCTACACCTTC. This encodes CASSLAGGNYGYTF. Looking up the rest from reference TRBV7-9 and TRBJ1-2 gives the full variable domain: DTGVSQNPRHKITKRGQNVTFRCDPISEHNRLYWYRQTLGQGPEFLTYFQNEAQLEKSRLLSDRFSAERPKGSFSTLEIQRTEQGDSAMYLCASSLAGGNYGYTFGSGTRLTVV.

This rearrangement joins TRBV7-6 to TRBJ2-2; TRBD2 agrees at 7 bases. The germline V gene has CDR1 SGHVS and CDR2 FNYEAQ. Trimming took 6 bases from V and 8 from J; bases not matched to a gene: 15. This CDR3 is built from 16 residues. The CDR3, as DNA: TGTGCCAGCAGTCGCACGACTAGCTGGGACGCGGGGGAGCTGTTTTTT. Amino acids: CASSRTTSWDAGELFF.